This T cell receptor (beta chain) was identified in a study of blood T cell repertoires in COVID-19. Trimming cost V 2 bases and J 0 bases; bases outside gene matches: 6. Germline V CDR1 and CDR2: MNHEY, SVGAGI. The CDR3 totals 16 residues. The table came from immunoSEQ multiplex PCR; TCRdb's copy has only in-frame clones and leaves some out. Seen here are 150,000 to 200,000 clones, roughly 87% observed once, and the top ten hold about 2.1%. This receptor was obtained from a man aged 18 to 29 who had recovered from COVID-19. The chain joins TRBV6-5 to TRBJ2-7, with 8 positions matching TRBD1. Sequencing was carried out using peripheral blood. CDR3 DNA sequence: TGTGCCAGCAGTTACGGAGGACAGGGATTCTCCTACGAGCAGTACTTC. Its translation: CASSYGGQGFSYEQYF.